The 26 T cell receptor beta chains reported below all come from one sample, sequenced in a study. From the reads, TCRdb called clonotypes with MiXCR, one entry per CDR3 protein. The sample yields 5,000 to 6,000 distinct CDR3 sequences, around 8.8% seen once. Input material: CD4+ T cells from synovial fluid. Receptors were obtained from a human donor with rheumatoid arthritis.

This clonotype was counted a few times. This chain connects TRBV24-1 to TRBJ1-4; a weak D match, TRBD1 (6 bases). The V end lost 3 bases, the J end lost 8 bases, and 12 bases lay between the germline ends. The germline V gene has CDR1 KGHDR and CDR2 SFDVKD. The CDR3 sequence is 14 residues long. The CDR3 coding sequence is TGTGCCACCAGTGATGGGGGGGCGCGAGAAAAACTGTTTTTT. It is translated as CATSDGGAREKLFF.

This clonotype occurred many times. This chain joins TRBV5-5 and TRBJ2-3, with 11 bases that match TRBD2. CDR1 and CDR2 (germline): SGHKS, YYEKEE (reference sequence). There are 16 residues in the CDR3. Trimming at V came to 3 bases and at J to 2 bases, leaving 5 bases not matched to a gene. The CDR3 region has the DNA TGTGCCAGCAGCTACGGGACTAGCGGTAACACAGATACGCAGTATTTT. Translated: CASSYGTSGNTDTQYF.

By share, this clonotype ranks as large. The rearrangement links TRBV4-2 to TRBJ2-3, with D possibly matching TRBD1 (6 bases). This CDR3 comprises 16 residues. The V end lost 2 bases, the J end lost 0 bases, and 12 bases lay between the germline ends. Looked up from germline, CDR1 is LGHNA and CDR2 is YNFKEQ. CDR3 amino acids: CASSQSIQGSTDTQYF. The DNA for the CDR3 is TGTGCCAGCAGCCAAAGCATACAGGGCAGCACAGATACGCAGTATTTT.

By share of the sample, this clonotype is medium-sized. The genes are TRBV18 and TRBJ1-1; 8 bases fit TRBD1. The J segment lost 4 bases and the V segment lost 2 bases, leaving 6 bases of the junction unmatched. Germline CDR1 reads KGHSH; CDR2 reads LQKENI. The CDR3 has 15 residues. CDR3 protein: CASSPLQGDGTEAFF. DNA of the CDR3: TGTGCCAGCTCACCATTACAGGGGGACGGCACTGAAGCTTTCTTT.

This clonotype was picked up many times. V usage is TRBV7-2 and J usage is TRBJ2-1; a possible D gene is TRBD2 (6 bases). Trimming pared 5 bases from V and 6 bases from J, leaving 11 bases between. The CDR3 has 13 residues. Germline CDR1 is SGHTA and CDR2 is FQGNSA. The CDR3: CASSLRLVNEQFF. Here the CDR3 DNA reads TGTGCCAGCAGCCTACGACTAGTCAATGAGCAGTTCTTC.

This clonotype has ten or more counts. The chain is built from TRBV18 and TRBJ2-2; TRBD2 matches at 11 bases. CDR1 and CDR2 (germline): KGHSH, LQKENI. Unmatched junction bases numbered 5, after V lost 1 base and J lost 4 bases. This CDR3 contains 17 residues. The DNA for the CDR3 is TGTGCCAGCTCACCACTACTAGCGGGAGCAAGCACCGGGGAGCTGTTTTTT. Translation gives CASSPLLAGASTGELFF.

By sample fraction, this clonotype is medium-sized. The chain joins TRBV5-8 to TRBJ2-4; 10 bases map to TRBD1. This CDR3 region has 18 residues. Trimming removed 2 bases from V and 2 bases from J; junction bases left unmatched: 10. CDR1 is SGHTS, CDR2 YDEGEE, per germline. CDR3 DNA: TGTGCCAGCAGCTTTTACTCCGGGACAGGGGAGACCAAAAACATTCAGTACTTC. As protein: CASSFYSGTGETKNIQYF.

The chain has TRBV29-1 and TRBJ1-5, with a weak D call TRBD1 (6 bases). The ends were cut back, 4 bases at V and 0 bases at J, with 13 bases in the middle. The germline gives CDR1 SQVTM, CDR2 ANQGSEA. The CDR3 loop spans 15 amino acids. CDR3 DNA: TGCAGCGTTGTGCTGACAGGACTTAGCAATCAGCCCCAGCATTTT. Translated, it gives CSVVLTGLSNQPQHF.

The V gene is TRBV12-3 or TRBV12-4, the J gene TRBJ2-1; TRBD1 might be the D (6 bases). The CDR3 length is 13 residues. V lost 8 bases and J 9 bases, leaving 17 bases between the germline ends. For the CDR3, the DNA is TGTGCCAGCTCGGGCGGGTTCAGGGGTGAGCAGTTCTTC. Residues: CASSGGFRGEQFF.

By proportion, this clonotype is medium-sized. The rearrangement joins TRBV5-1 to TRBJ2-7; possible D gene TRBD2, 6 bases. V was trimmed by 0 bases and J by 2 bases, leaving 12 bases between them. The germline gives CDR1 SGHRS, CDR2 YFSETQ. The CDR3 loop spans 15 amino acids. The CDR3, as DNA: TGCGCCAGCAGCTTGGGTAATAGCGGCCCCTACGAGCAGTACTTC. This sequence encodes CASSLGNSGPYEQYF.

This clonotype was seen a handful of times. This chain joins TRBV18 and TRBJ2-5; D is unclear. The ends were cut back, 4 bases at V and 2 bases at J, with 14 bases in the middle. Germline V gene data show CDR1 as KGHSH and CDR2 as LQKENI. The CDR3 totals 15 residues. As DNA, the CDR3 is TGTGCCAGCTCACGAAACGGGCAGATTCAAGAGACCCAGTACTTC. Protein product: CASSRNGQIQETQYF.

On this clonotype itself: A much larger clone sits a single nucleotide away, making a read error possible. The chain has TRBV19 and TRBJ2-3, with 9 bases fitting TRBD1. Germline CDR1 LNHDA, CDR2 SQIVND (reference sequence). This CDR3 comprises 15 residues. Trimming removed 8 bases from V and 3 bases from J; junction bases left unmatched: 9. The CDR3 region is CASGTSTGGTDTQYF. CDR3 coding DNA: TGTGCCAGTGGTACCTCGACAGGGGGAACAGATACGCAGTATTTT.

This clonotype is medium-sized by share. This chain joins TRBV18 and TRBJ2-1; D not resolved. Trimming stripped 2 bases from V and 9 bases from J, with 11 bases between. This CDR3 has 13 residues. Per germline, CDR1 KGHSH and CDR2 LQKENI. CDR3 residues: CASSPGTELEQFF. The CDR3 bases are TGTGCCAGCTCACCAGGAACGGAACTTGAGCAGTTCTTC.

This clonotype came up once. Lacking the conserved final phenylalanine or tryptophan, this CDR3 likely reflects a read error. V and J are TRBV12-3 or TRBV12-4 and TRBJ2-7; D is uncertain. V lost 2 bases and J lost 2, with 10 bases in between. The CDR3 extends over 14 amino acids. CDR3 DNA sequence: TGTGCCAGCAGTTTAATGGAGTTGGCCTACGAGCAGTACCTC. Its protein is CASSLMELAYEQYL.

As concerns this clonotype: This may be a read error, as it is one base from a much larger clone. The chain carries TRBV11-3 and TRBJ2-3; D call uncertain. This CDR3 comprises 12 residues. In germline, CDR1 is SGHNT, CDR2 YENEEA. V was trimmed by 5 bases and J by 6 bases, leaving 9 bases between them. The CDR3 reads CASSTPGDTQYF. CDR3 coding DNA: TGTGCCAGCAGCACACCGGGCGATACGCAGTATTTT.

This clonotype is labeled as medium-sized (0.01 to 0.1%). The rearrangement links TRBV7-9 to TRBJ2-7; D remains ambiguous. Germline CDR1 is SEHNR and CDR2 is FQNEAQ (reference sequence). V lost 3 bases and J 5 bases, leaving 14 bases between the germline ends. This CDR3 comprises 14 residues. Here the CDR3 DNA reads TGTGCCAGCAGCTTGGGGTTGGGTAACGACGAGCAGTACTTC. This encodes CASSLGLGNDEQYF.

As regards this clonotype: At one end, the junction sequence differs from germline, possibly due to a read error. This chain connects TRBV18 to TRBJ2-2; D may correspond to TRBD1 or TRBD2 (5 bases each). The CDR3 length is 15 residues. Germline CDR1 is KGHSH and CDR2 is LQKENI. Written as DNA, the CDR3 is TGTGCCAGCTCCCTTGGAGAGGGGAACGCCGGGGAGCTGTTTTTT. Protein sequence: CASSLGEGNAGELFF.

The chain couples TRBV7-3 to TRBJ2-6; D is unresolved. The germline gives CDR1 SGHTA, CDR2 FQGTGA. The V end was cut by 5 bases, the J end by 0 bases, with 14 bases between. CDR3 size: 17 residues. Here the CDR3 reads CASSVVSDNSGANVLTF. As DNA, the CDR3 is TGTGCCAGCAGCGTTGTGAGCGATAACTCTGGGGCCAACGTCCTGACTTTC.

Only a few counts were recorded for this clonotype. The chain is built from TRBV12-3 or TRBV12-4 and TRBJ2-7; D possibly corresponds to TRBD2 (6 bases). Trimming pared 3 bases from V and 5 bases from J, leaving 11 bases between. The CDR3 sequence is 13 residues long. The CDR3 DNA follows: TGTGCCAGCAGTTTCTCGAGGGAGGACGAGCAGTACTTC. Its protein product is CASSFSREDEQYF.

Within the sample, this clonotype is medium-sized. This chain links TRBV20-1 with TRBJ2-5, with 9 nucleotides matching TRBD2. Germline V gene sequence: CDR1 DFQATT, CDR2 SNEGSKA (reference sequence). Germline trimming cut 3 bases from V and 2 bases from J; bases unmatched to any gene: 7. CDR3 length equals 15 residues. In nucleotides, the CDR3 is TGCAGTGCTAGCCCAGGGACTAGCAGTCAAGAGACCCAGTACTTC. Translation: CSASPGTSSQETQYF.

By sample share, this clonotype is medium-sized. The chain employs TRBV7-2 and TRBJ2-3; D not resolved. The length of the CDR3 is 15 residues. CDR1 and CDR2 (germline): SGHTA, FQGNSA. V was pared by 1 base and J by 6 bases, with 14 bases between. CDR3 nucleotide sequence: TGTGCCAGCAGCTTAGTGGGTAGTACCGCTGATACGCAGTATTTT. Translation gives CASSLVGSTADTQYF.

This clonotype was counted many times. The V gene is TRBV2, the J gene TRBJ2-5; D is unclear. The CDR3 extends over 15 amino acids. In germline, CDR1 is SNHLY, CDR2 FYNNEI. V dropped 1 base and J dropped 4 bases, with 13 bases sitting between them. The CDR3 coding sequence is TGTGCCAGCAGTGAAGGTGGCGACAAAAGAGAGACCCAGTACTTC. Translation gives CASSEGGDKRETQYF.

This clonotype was counted many times. The rearrangement links TRBV7-2 to TRBJ2-3; tentative D call: TRBD2 (5 bases). The CDR3 has 16 residues. The germline gives CDR1 SGHTA, CDR2 FQGNSA. V lost 5 bases, J lost 2 bases, and 17 bases lay in between. CDR3 loop: CASSPEVATYTDTQYF. Written as DNA, the CDR3 is TGTGCCAGCAGCCCGGAGGTTGCAACCTACACAGATACGCAGTATTTT.

This clonotype was detected many times. The CDR3 loop is CSARTDNNSPLHF. For the CDR3, the DNA is TGCAGCGCCCGGACAGACAATAATTCACCCCTCCACTTT. The rearrangement joins TRBV29-1 to TRBJ1-6, with D tentatively TRBD1 (6 bases). The V end was cut by 7 bases, the J end by 5 bases, with 12 bases between. Germline V lookup: CDR1 SQVTM, CDR2 ANQGSEA. This CDR3 has 13 residues.

This clonotype qualifies as medium-sized. The chain uses TRBV11-2 and TRBJ2-1; the match to TRBD2 covers 8 bases. V was pared by 5 bases and J by 0 bases, with 3 bases of the junction left unmatched. This CDR3 region has 15 residues. Germline lookup yields CDR1 SGHAT and CDR2 FQNNGV. In DNA form, the CDR3 reads TGTGCCAGCAGCCCCGGGGGGGGCTCCTACAATGAGCAGTTCTTC. Protein sequence: CASSPGGGSYNEQFF.

This clonotype came up many times. The V gene is TRBV18, the J gene TRBJ2-7; tentatively, D is TRBD2 (5 bases). Germline CDR1 KGHSH, CDR2 LQKENI. The CDR3 is made up of 14 amino acids. V shed 2 bases and J shed 5 bases, with 13 bases lying between them. The CDR3 loop is CASSPVGSVNEQYF. The CDR3 nucleotides are TGTGCCAGCTCACCAGTTGGTAGCGTAAACGAGCAGTACTTC.